This T cell receptor beta chain was recovered during a study of long-term antiretroviral therapy in people with HIV. Study information: A decade or so separates the oldest specimens from the later 2015 immediate-ART recommendation. Study-level points and caveats: Subsequent to ART, diversity was augmented yet persisted below that of transplant donor controls. Blood obtained between the mid-2000s and the late 2010s may reflect older ART regimens.

The CDR3 totals 14 residues. The V end lost 5 bases, the J end lost 3 bases, and 10 bases lay between the germline ends. In germline, CDR1 is SSHAT, CDR2 FNYEAQ (reference sequence). As concerns this clone: The target antigen is unknown.

Assay version v3.0 of immunoSEQ was used, and it was run at survey level. Each sample aimed for roughly 35,000-50,000 sequenced T-cell genomes. Data came from immunoSEQ multiplex PCR; TCRdb stores just in-frame clones and leaves some out. The table records more than 11,000 clones, 70% to 80% of them present only once. This TCR derives from a man between 35 and 55 years old with HIV. Source: unsorted PBMCs, taken 1.3 years before starting antiretroviral therapy. V gene TRBV7-7 combines with J gene TRBJ1-4; TRBD1 is a possible D gene (5 bases). For the CDR3, the DNA is TGTGCCAGCAGCCCGGGGGGACCTAATGAAAAACTGTTTTTT. It translates to CASSPGGPNEKLFF.